The rows below give T cell receptor beta chains drawn from one sample of a study of a mutant IDH1 vaccine in newly diagnosed glioma. Clones were read by immunoSEQ multiplex PCR, and TCRdb kept only the in-frame ones, dropping some. The sample records roughly 60,000 clones, 81% being singletons. Their cognate antigens are unknown. The sample was PBMCs, taken from a glioma patient whose treatment included an IDH1 peptide vaccine. Receptors originate from a man aged 35-49 years with glioma. CDR3s include the opening cysteine and the closing phenylalanine or tryptophan. The D gene is left open where the match is weak. A row's size may be missing; if present it is once, few, many or a size class.

abundance,j_gene,d_gene,v_gene,CDR3aa,CDR3nt
once,TRBJ1-5,.,TRBV11-3,CASSLARYSNQPQHF,TGTGCCAGCAGCTTAGCCCGGTATAGCAATCAGCCCCAGCATTTT
.,TRBJ2-5,TRBD2,TRBV19,CASGWGGVQETQYF,TGTGCCAGTGGCTGGGGGGGTGTCCAAGAGACCCAGTACTTC
.,TRBJ1-3,.,TRBV7-9,CASSLGPISGNTIYF,TGTGCCAGCAGCTTAGGACCTATCTCTGGAAACACCATATATTTT
.,TRBJ1-1,.,TRBV7-8,CASSLAGWGLANTEAFF,TGTGCCAGCAGCTTAGCGGGATGGGGTCTTGCGAACACTGAAGCTTTCTTT
.,TRBJ1-5,.,TRBV7-2,CASSLVAQINQPQHF,TGTGCCAGCAGCTTAGTGGCACAGATCAATCAGCCCCAGCATTTT
.,TRBJ1-5,.,TRBV7-3,CASSSLLDVMRNQPQHF,TGTGCCAGCAGCTCCCTCCTCGACGTGATGCGCAATCAGCCCCAGCATTTT
medium-sized,TRBJ2-2,.,TRBV6-5,CASSYSKAGELFF,TGTGCCAGCAGTTACTCGAAGGCCGGGGAGCTGTTTTTT
once,TRBJ2-3,TRBD2,TRBV7-2,CASSPRGGGSADTQYF,TGTGCCAGCAGCCCGCGCGGGGGGGGTAGTGCAGATACGCAGTATTTT
.,TRBJ2-7,TRBD1,TRBV6-1,CASSEALTGGFYEQYF,TGTGCCAGCAGTGAAGCCCTGACAGGGGGCTTTTACGAGCAGTACTTC
.,TRBJ2-3,TRBD2,TRBV30,CAWTSSGGAPGTQYF,TGTGCCTGGACCTCTAGCGGGGGGGCCCCGGGTACGCAGTATTTT
.,TRBJ1-2,.,TRBV4-2,CASSQTGFNYGYTF,TGTGCCAGCAGCCAAACAGGGTTTAACTATGGCTACACCTTC
.,TRBJ2-1,TRBD2,TRBV7-2,CASSFPGGRNEQFF,TGTGCCAGCAGCTTCCCGGGGGGGCGCAATGAGCAGTTCTTC
.,TRBJ2-7,TRBD1,TRBV18,CASSQGTGSSYEQYF,TGTGCCAGCTCCCAAGGGACAGGGAGCTCCTACGAGCAGTACTTC
.,TRBJ2-7,TRBD2,TRBV19,CASSGRTSGRYEQYF,TGTGCCAGTAGTGGACGGACTAGCGGGAGGTACGAGCAGTACTTC
.,TRBJ2-7,TRBD1,TRBV5-4,CASSSQGAGEQYF,TGTGCCAGCAGCTCGCAGGGGGCAGGGGAGCAGTACTTC
.,TRBJ2-6,TRBD1,TRBV13,CASSPDRFSGANVLTF,TGTGCCAGCAGCCCGGACAGGTTCTCTGGGGCCAACGTCCTGACTTTC
.,TRBJ1-5,.,TRBV7-9,CASSLAGDSNQPQHF,TGTGCCAGCAGCTTAGCCGGAGACAGCAATCAGCCCCAGCATTTT
.,TRBJ2-7,TRBD2,TRBV7-6,CASSTGLAAASYEQYF,TGTGCCAGCAGCACAGGACTAGCGGCCGCCAGCTACGAGCAGTACTTC
.,TRBJ1-1,TRBD1,TRBV19,CASSGQGRTEAFF,TGTGCCAGTAGTGGACAGGGGCGAACTGAAGCTTTCTTT
.,TRBJ1-2,.,TRBV5-6,CASSLDPNYGYTF,TGTGCCAGCAGCCTAGATCCTAACTATGGCTACACCTTC
few,TRBJ2-1,.,TRBV4-2,CASSQDWRGYYNEQFF,TGTGCCAGCAGCCAAGATTGGCGAGGTTACTACAATGAGCAGTTCTTC
.,TRBJ1-2,.,TRBV28,CASSSGQIKSYGYTF,TGTGCCAGCAGTTCCGGACAGATAAAGTCCTATGGCTACACCTTC
.,TRBJ2-7,.,TRBV28,CASSFVGFTGYEQYF,TGTGCCAGCAGTTTCGTGGGTTTTACCGGATACGAGCAGTACTTC
.,TRBJ1-2,.,TRBV5-4,CASSLSDYYGYTF,TGTGCCAGCAGCCTAAGTGACTACTATGGCTACACCTTC
.,TRBJ2-3,TRBD2,TRBV5-4,CASSLDLGTTNTDTQYF,TGTGCCAGCAGCTTGGACCTGGGGACTACCAACACAGATACGCAGTATTTT
.,TRBJ2-7,TRBD1,TRBV5-4,CASSPGQGLYEQYF,TGTGCCAGCAGCCCCGGACAGGGGTTGTACGAGCAGTACTTC
.,TRBJ2-7,TRBD1,TRBV6-5,CASSSDRGWYEQYF,TGTGCCAGCAGCTCCGACAGGGGATGGTACGAGCAGTACTTC